Below, 24 T cell receptor beta chains from the same sample are listed, as sequenced in a study of type 1 regulatory T cells. TCRdb reanalysed the reads using MiXCR and keeps one entry per CDR3 protein. Here the sample spans 80,000 to 100,000 distinct CDR3 sequences, roughly 31% being singletons. Sequences were obtained from CD4+ T cells, either the whole sample or a sorted fraction (not recorded which). Every receptor here comes from a human donor in good health.

The chain recombines TRBV7-2 with TRBJ2-2; 10 nucleotides agree with TRBD1. The germline V gene has CDR1 SGHTA and CDR2 FQGNSA. The V gene end was trimmed by 6 bases and the J gene end by 4 bases; junction bases not matched to a gene: 8. This CDR3 is built from 16 residues. This chain's CDR3 is CASSKDRGLTTGELFF. CDR3 nucleotide sequence: TGTGCCAGCAGTAAAGACAGGGGGCTCACCACCGGGGAGCTGTTTTTT.

This clonotype was seen only a few times. The chain uses TRBV5-1 and TRBJ1-1; D is perhaps TRBD1 (5 bases). CDR3 size: 15 residues. Germline V gives CDR1 SGHRS, CDR2 YFSETQ. Trimming took off 0 bases at V and 6 bases at J, with 15 bases between the two ends. The CDR3 nucleotides read TGCGCCAGCAGCTTGGACGGCAGGGAGATGTCTGAAGCTTTCTTT. Its translation: CASSLDGREMSEAFF.

The V and J genes are TRBV7-9 and TRBJ2-5, with TRBD2 matching 11 bases. CDR1 and CDR2 (germline): SEHNR, FQNEAQ (reference sequence). V gave up 5 bases and J gave up 5 bases; unmatched junction bases: 7. CDR3 length: 15 residues. CDR3 loop: CASSAPSGRRETQYF. DNA of the CDR3: TGTGCCAGCAGCGCACCTAGCGGGAGGAGGGAGACCCAGTACTTC.

A few counts support this clonotype. The gene calls are TRBV5-1 and TRBJ1-5, with 9 nucleotides matching TRBD1. Per germline, CDR1 SGHRS and CDR2 YFSETQ. This CDR3 has 16 residues. V trimming: 4 bases; J trimming: 5 bases; junction bases outside the gene matches: 10. The CDR3 nucleotides are TGCGCCAGCAGCCCGACAGGGGGAGGAGGAGATCAGCCCCAGCATTTT. Translated: CASSPTGGGGDQPQHF. The full variable domain, completed using reference TRBV5-1 and TRBJ1-5, is KAGVTQTPRYLIKTRGQQVTLSCSPISGHRSVSWYQQTPGQGLQFLFEYFSETQRNKGNFPGRFSGRQFSNSRSEMNVSTLELGDSALYLCASSPTGGGGDQPQHFGDGTRLSIL.

This clonotype was counted a few times. V usage is TRBV3-1 and J usage is TRBJ2-1; possibly TRBD1 for D (5 bases). Germline V CDR1 and CDR2: LGHDT, YNNKEL (reference sequence). The V and J ends lost 5 bases and 7 bases respectively, with 15 bases between them. There are 14 residues in the CDR3. The CDR3 DNA reads TGTGCCAGCAGCAAAAGGGGCCCCCAGAATGAGCAGTTCTTC. This gives the protein CASSKRGPQNEQFF.

The chain carries TRBV23-1 and TRBJ1-1; no reliable D call. TRBV23-1 is an open reading frame whose function is uncertain. Trimming stripped 4 bases from V and 8 bases from J, with 8 bases between. The CDR3 is made up of 11 amino acids. In DNA form, the CDR3 reads TGCGCCAGCAGTCGTGACCTCGAAGCTTTCTTT. Translation gives CASSRDLEAFF.

CDR3 sequence: CASNGQGNSYEQYF. CDR3 coding DNA: TGTGCCAGCAACGGACAGGGGAACTCCTACGAGCAGTACTTC. The chain is built from TRBV28 and TRBJ2-7; 9 bases are a match to TRBD1. Germline CDR1 MDHEN, CDR2 SYDVKM. The CDR3 covers 14 residues. J lost 0 bases, V lost 7 bases, and 4 bases had no gene match.

This clonotype was observed a few times. The rearrangement joins TRBV7-9 to TRBJ1-1; maybe TRBD1 (5 bases). V lost 5 bases and J 4 bases, leaving 20 bases between the germline ends. The CDR3 is 16 amino acids. CDR1 and CDR2 from the germline V gene are SEHNR and FQNEAQ (reference sequence). CDR3 amino acids: CASSPSGAGRTTEAFF. Written as DNA, the CDR3 is TGTGCCAGCAGCCCTAGTGGGGCCGGCCGAACCACTGAAGCTTTCTTT.

This clonotype was found a few times. This sequence joins TRBV25-1 and TRBJ2-5; maybe TRBD1 (6 bases). V lost 7 bases, J lost 5 bases, and 20 bases lay in between. The germline gives CDR1 MGHDK, CDR2 SYGVNS. The CDR3 has 15 amino acids. CDR3 coding DNA: TGTGCCAGCACCACGGACAGTCGGCGAGGGGAGACCCAGTACTTC. Translating it yields CASTTDSRRGETQYF.

The rearrangement links TRBV15 to TRBJ1-1; D gene uncertain. This CDR3 is built from 14 residues. V was shortened by 0 bases and J by 10 bases, with 15 bases between the two germline ends. Germline lookup yields CDR1 LNHNV and CDR2 YYDKDF (reference sequence). CDR3 nucleotides: TGTGCCACCAGCAGAGACGGTGGACCGAGCGGAGCTTTCTTT. Residues: CATSRDGGPSGAFF.

This clonotype was recorded a few times. This chain joins TRBV11-1 and TRBJ1-3, with no clear D. V was shortened by 2 bases and J by 0 bases, with 20 bases between the two germline ends. Germline-derived CDR1 and CDR2 are SGHAT and FQDESV (reference sequence). CDR3 length equals 19 residues. CDR3 nucleotide sequence: TGTGCCAGCAGCTTATTCATAACGTGGGAAGGAAACTCTGGAAACACCATATATTTT. Translating it yields CASSLFITWEGNSGNTIYF.

CDR3 DNA: TGTGCCAGCAATTCCCAGACCATGAGCGAGCAGTACTTC. Amino acids: CASNSQTMSEQYF. The rearrangement links TRBV27 to TRBJ2-7; no reliable D call. The germline CDR1 and CDR2 sequences are MNHEY and SMNVEV (reference sequence). The ends were cut back, 7 bases at V and 6 bases at J, with 16 bases in the middle. The CDR3 length is 13 residues.

This chain uses TRBV9 with TRBJ2-7; 10 bases line up with TRBD2. Trimming removed 2 bases from V and 3 bases from J; junction bases left unmatched: 11. Germline CDR1 reads SGDLS; CDR2 reads YYNGEE. This CDR3 is built from 17 residues. The CDR3 DNA sequence: TGTGCCAGCAGCGTCGGGCTAGCGGGAGCTTCGGTCTACGAGCAGTACTTC. It translates to CASSVGLAGASVYEQYF.

This sequence joins TRBV20-1 and TRBJ2-1; D might be TRBD2 (6 bases). V was clipped by 5 bases and J by 7 bases, with 15 bases between them. Germline V CDR1 and CDR2: DFQATT, SNEGSKA (reference sequence). The CDR3 runs to 13 residues. The CDR3 loop reads CSAWDSRVNEQFF. In DNA form, the CDR3 reads TGCAGTGCTTGGGACTCGAGAGTGAATGAGCAGTTCTTC.

This clonotype has just a few counts. The rearrangement uses TRBV5-1 and TRBJ2-1; a possible D gene is TRBD2 (6 bases). Trimming shortened V by 3 bases and J by 7 bases, and 17 bases separated the two germline ends. Germline lookup yields CDR1 SGHRS and CDR2 YFSETQ. This CDR3 has 15 residues. This chain's CDR3 is CASSSLAGKDNEQFF. The CDR3 DNA reads as TGCGCCAGCAGCTCTTTGGCGGGAAAGGATAATGAGCAGTTCTTC.

To note about this clonotype: One end of the junction is discordant with germline, which a read error may explain. The gene calls are TRBV7-3 and TRBJ2-7; 7 bases match TRBD1. This CDR3 comprises 13 residues. Germline V gene lookup returns CDR1 SGHTA and CDR2 FQGTGA. The CDR3 spells CAGSWQTGYEQYF. The CDR3 DNA is TGTGCCGGCAGCTGGCAGACAGGGTACGAGCAGTACTTC.

The genes are TRBV7-6 and TRBJ2-5, with D possibly matching TRBD1 (6 bases). This CDR3 spans 13 amino acids. Germline-derived CDR1 and CDR2 are SGHVS and FNYEAQ. Between the trimmed V and J ends, which lost 4 bases and 5 bases, there was a span of 11 bases. CDR3 amino acids: CASSYRVMETQYF. The CDR3, as DNA: TGTGCCAGCAGCTACAGGGTAATGGAGACCCAGTACTTC.

This clonotype showed up just a few times. The CDR3, as DNA: TGCGCCAGCAGCCAGACCCCGCAGGGGGCCTCTGGGGCCAACGTCCTGACTTTC. Its translation: CASSQTPQGASGANVLTF. The chain has TRBV4-1 and TRBJ2-6; 8 nucleotides line up with TRBD1. V lost 3 bases and J lost 0; bases outside the gene matches: 7. The CDR3 sequence is 18 residues long. Germline-derived CDR1 and CDR2 are MGHRA and YSYEKL.

Concerning this clonotype itself: With a much larger clone just one base away, this may be a read error. The chain uses TRBV4-1 and TRBJ2-6; D is tentatively TRBD1 or TRBD2 (6 bases each). The CDR3 is 23 residues long. V lost 1 base to trimming and J lost 0 bases, with 28 bases between them. The germline V gene has CDR1 MGHRA and CDR2 YSYEKL. CDR3 loop: CASSQGGSWGAGVLSSGANVLTF. For the CDR3, the DNA is TGCGCCAGCAGCCAAGGAGGGTCGTGGGGGGCAGGGGTATTATCCTCTGGGGCCAACGTCCTGACTTTC.

This chain connects TRBV24-1 to TRBJ2-2, with D possibly being TRBD1 (6 bases). The CDR3 extends over 14 amino acids. V was pared by 4 bases and J by 5 bases, with 10 bases between. Germline V CDR1 and CDR2: KGHDR, SFDVKD. CDR3 in DNA: TGTGCCACCAGTGAACAAACAGGGACCGGGGAGCTGTTTTTT. Translated, it gives CATSEQTGTGELFF.

The J gene is TRBJ1-2, the V gene TRBV7-2; 10 bases are a match to TRBD1. Germline-derived CDR1 and CDR2 are SGHTA and FQGNSA. CDR3 length: 15 amino acids. The ends lost 3 bases at V and 8 bases at J; junction bases unmatched: 9. CDR3 DNA sequence: TGTGCCAGCAGCTTTTCCGGGACAGGGGTCCAGGGCTACACCTTC. Residues: CASSFSGTGVQGYTF.

There are a few counts of this clonotype. CDR3 nucleotide sequence: TGTGCCAGCTCGTCCGGGGGAGTGGGGCGTGAGCAGTTCTTC. As protein: CASSSGGVGREQFF. This rearrangement joins TRBV18 to TRBJ2-1; perhaps TRBD2 as D (6 bases). There are 14 residues in the CDR3. Germline V lookup: CDR1 KGHSH, CDR2 LQKENI. Trimming stripped 6 bases from V and 9 bases from J, with 18 bases between.

In regard to this clonotype: This clone may be a read error of a much larger clone one base away. The chain carries TRBV7-9 and TRBJ2-2; 8 bases map to TRBD2. The CDR3 loop spans 20 amino acids. The V gene's germline CDR1 is SEHNR and CDR2 FQNEAQ (reference sequence). V dropped 4 bases and J dropped 3; count of bases not matched to a gene: 19. The DNA of the CDR3 is TGTGCCAGCAGCTCGGGGGGTTTCACCGGGACTAGGGCCGACACCGGGGAGCTGTTTTTT. Translated: CASSSGGFTGTRADTGELFF.

The chain couples TRBV6-6 to TRBJ1-5, with a tentative D call TRBD1 (6 bases). Trimming left V 6 bases short and J 5 bases short, with 14 bases between. This CDR3 is 14 amino acids long. Germline assignment: CDR1 MNHNY and CDR2 SVGAGI (reference sequence). The CDR3 reads CASSVRDTDQPQHF. DNA of the CDR3: TGTGCCAGCAGCGTCCGGGACACCGATCAGCCCCAGCATTTT.